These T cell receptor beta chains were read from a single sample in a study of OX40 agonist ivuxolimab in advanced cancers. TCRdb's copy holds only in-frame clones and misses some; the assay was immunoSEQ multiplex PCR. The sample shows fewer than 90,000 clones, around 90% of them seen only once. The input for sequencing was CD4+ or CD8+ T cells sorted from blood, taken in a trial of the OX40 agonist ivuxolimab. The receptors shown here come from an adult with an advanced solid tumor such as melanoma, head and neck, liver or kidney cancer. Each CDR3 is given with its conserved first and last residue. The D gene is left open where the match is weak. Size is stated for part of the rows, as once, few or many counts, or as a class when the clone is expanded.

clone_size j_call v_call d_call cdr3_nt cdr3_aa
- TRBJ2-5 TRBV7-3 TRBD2 TGTGCCAGCAGCCCACTGGGACTAATGGAAGAGACCCAGTACTTC CASSPLGLMEETQYF
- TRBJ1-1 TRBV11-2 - TGTGCCAGCAGCTTAGCAGGTCCGAACACTGAAGCTTTCTTT CASSLAGPNTEAFF
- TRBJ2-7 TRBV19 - TGTGCCAGTAGCCCTCGGCGCGACAACTACGAGCAGTACTTC CASSPRRDNYEQYF
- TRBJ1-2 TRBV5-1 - TGCGCCAGCAGCCGGGGCTATCGGGACTATGGCTACACCTTC CASSRGYRDYGYTF
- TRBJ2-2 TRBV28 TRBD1 TGTGCCAGCAGGCGACAGGGGACCGGGGAGCTGTTTTTT CASRRQGTGELFF
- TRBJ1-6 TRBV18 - TGTGCCAGCTCAGCGGACCAGGGAGTCGGGTATTCACCCCTCCACTTT CASSADQGVGYSPLHF
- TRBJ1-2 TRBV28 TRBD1 TGTGCCAGCAGCCATACCCAGGGGGCTGACTATGGCTACACCTTC CASSHTQGADYGYTF
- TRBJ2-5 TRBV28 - TGTGCCAGCAGTTTTTTATCAAACGAGGAGACCCAGTACTTC CASSFLSNEETQYF
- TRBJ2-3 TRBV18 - TGTGCCAGCTCACCAGAGGGGACGAATACGCAGTATTTT CASSPEGTNTQYF
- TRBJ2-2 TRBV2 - TGTGCCAGCAGTAAAACAGGGTCTGGGGTCACCGGGGAGCTGTTTTTT CASSKTGSGVTGELFF
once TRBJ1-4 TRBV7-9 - TGTGCCAGCAGCTTAGTTACGGGCGGAAAACTGTTTTTT CASSLVTGGKLFF
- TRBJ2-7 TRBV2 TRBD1 TGTGCCAGCAGAAGGGACAGCAAATCCTACGAGCAGTACTTC CASRRDSKSYEQYF
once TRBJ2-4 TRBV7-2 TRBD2 TGTGCCAGCAGCCATAGCGGGGGGGCTAGCGAAAACATTCAGTACTTC CASSHSGGASENIQYF
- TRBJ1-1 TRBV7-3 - TGTGCCAGCAGCCCTCAATCCCTGAACACTGAAGCTTTCTTT CASSPQSLNTEAFF
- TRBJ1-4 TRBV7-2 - TGTGCCAGCAGCCCCCCAAGGACCGACGTTAGGGCAACTAATGAAAAACTGTTTTTT CASSPPRTDVRATNEKLFF
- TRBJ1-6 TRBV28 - TGTGCCAGCAGTTCCGGACGAGAGAATAATTCACCCCTCCACTTT CASSSGRENNSPLHF
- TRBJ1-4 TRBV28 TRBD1 TGTGCCAGCAGTTACCACAGGGGAGGGGATGAAAAACTGTTTTTT CASSYHRGGDEKLFF
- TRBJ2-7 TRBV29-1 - TGCAGCGTGTTCGGCACCTCCTACGAGCAGTACTTC CSVFGTSYEQYF
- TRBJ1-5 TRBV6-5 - TGTGCCAGCAGTTACGACGGGGGCTCGAATCAGCCCCAGCATTTT CASSYDGGSNQPQHF
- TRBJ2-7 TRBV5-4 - TGTGCCAGCAGCTTGAGGGGTTCTACCTACGAGCAGTACTTC CASSLRGSTYEQYF
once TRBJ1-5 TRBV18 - TGTGCCAGCTCACCCGACGCTGGGATCCATCAGCCCCAGCATTTT CASSPDAGIHQPQHF
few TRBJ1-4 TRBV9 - TGTGCCAGCAGCCCGGACATCAACCCTTCAGCAACTAATGAAAAACTGTTTTTT CASSPDINPSATNEKLFF
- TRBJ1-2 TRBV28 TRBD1 TGTGCCAGCAGTTTAGACAGTCAGGGGGCTTATGGCTACACCTTC CASSLDSQGAYGYTF
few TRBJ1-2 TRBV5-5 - TGTGCCAGCAGCTTGTCGCGGTCCAACTATGGCTACACCTTC CASSLSRSNYGYTF
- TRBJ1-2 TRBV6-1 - TGTGCCAGCAGTGAAACCCTCGGCTATGGCTACACCTTC CASSETLGYGYTF
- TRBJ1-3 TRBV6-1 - TGTGCCAGCAGGGATGACGGAATCAGGAACACCATATATTTT CASRDDGIRNTIYF
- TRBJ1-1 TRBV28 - TGTGCCAGCACCCCCGGGGGGCCGAACACTGAAGCTTTCTTT CASTPGGPNTEAFF
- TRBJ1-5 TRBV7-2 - TGTGCCAGCACCGGAGGAGCGGGCAATCAGCCCCAGCATTTC CASTGGAGNQPQHF
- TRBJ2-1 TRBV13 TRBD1 TGTGCCAGCAGCTTAGAAGTAACAGGGGGCAATGAGCAGTTCTTC CASSLEVTGGNEQFF
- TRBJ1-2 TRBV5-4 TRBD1 TGTGCCAGCAGCACGGGACAGCGCACCTTCTATGGCTACACCTTC CASSTGQRTFYGYTF
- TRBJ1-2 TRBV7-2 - TGTGCCAGCTTAGCCAGAGCGTATGGCTACACCTTC CASLARAYGYTF
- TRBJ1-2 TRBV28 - TGTGCCAGCAGACCCACATTTAACTATGGCTACACCTTC CASRPTFNYGYTF
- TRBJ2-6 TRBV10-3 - TGTGCCATCAGTGAGTCGAGGGGCCGGGTTGGAGGGGCCAACGTCCTGACTTTC CAISESRGRVGGANVLTF
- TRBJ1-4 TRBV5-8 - TGTGCCAGCAGCTTGACAGGGTTGGGGGATAATGAAAAACTGTTTTTT CASSLTGLGDNEKLFF
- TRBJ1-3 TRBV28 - TGTGCCAGCAGTAGTCCTGCTAATGGAAACACCATATATTTT CASSSPANGNTIYF
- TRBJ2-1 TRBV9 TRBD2 TGTGCCAGCAGCTTAGCCGGGACTAGCGGGGTCAATGAGCAGTTCTTC CASSLAGTSGVNEQFF
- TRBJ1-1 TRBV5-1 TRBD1 TGCGCCAGCAACACAGGACAGGGGGGAACTGAAGCTTTCTTT CASNTGQGGTEAFF
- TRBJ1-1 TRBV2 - TGTGCCAGGAAGGGACCGTTGAACACTGAAGCTTTCTTT CARKGPLNTEAFF
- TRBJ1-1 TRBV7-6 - TGTGCCAGCAGCTCTAATCCCCCGACACAGACCGGGCTTAACACTGAAGCTTTCTTT CASSSNPPTQTGLNTEAFF
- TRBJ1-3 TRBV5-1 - TGCGCCAGCAGCCCGGGGACCGAAGGAAACACCATATATTTT CASSPGTEGNTIYF
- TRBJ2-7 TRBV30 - TGTGCCGGTGGCCGTAACTCCTACGAGCAGTACTTC CAGGRNSYEQYF
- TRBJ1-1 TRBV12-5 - TGTGCTAGTGGTCCGGGCCTATACACTGAAGCTTTCTTT CASGPGLYTEAFF
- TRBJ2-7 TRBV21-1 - TGTGCCAGCAGCAGGAAACTCAGGGACTACGAGCAGTACTTC CASSRKLRDYEQYF
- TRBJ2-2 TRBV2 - TGTGCCAGCAGCGGCGGTCTACAGAACACCGGGGAGCTGTTTTTT CASSGGLQNTGELFF
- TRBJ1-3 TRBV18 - TGTGCCAGCTCACCGAGGACGGTAGACTCTGGAAACACCATATATTTT CASSPRTVDSGNTIYF
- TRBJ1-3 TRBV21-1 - TGTGCCAGCGGAGGGACAGGGGATGGAAACACCATATATTTT CASGGTGDGNTIYF
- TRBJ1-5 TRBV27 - TGTGCCAGCAGGCGAAAAGGGGGAGATAGCAATCAGCCCCAGCATTTT CASRRKGGDSNQPQHF
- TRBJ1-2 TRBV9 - TGTGCCAGCAGCGTAGGTGTGGGGGCAGGCGGCTACACCTTC CASSVGVGAGGYTF
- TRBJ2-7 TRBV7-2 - TGTGCCAGCAGCTTAGTATGGTACGAGCAGTACTTC CASSLVWYEQYF
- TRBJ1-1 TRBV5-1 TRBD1 TGCGCCAGCAGCTTGGGTGGGACAGGGTACACTGAAGCTTTCTTT CASSLGGTGYTEAFF